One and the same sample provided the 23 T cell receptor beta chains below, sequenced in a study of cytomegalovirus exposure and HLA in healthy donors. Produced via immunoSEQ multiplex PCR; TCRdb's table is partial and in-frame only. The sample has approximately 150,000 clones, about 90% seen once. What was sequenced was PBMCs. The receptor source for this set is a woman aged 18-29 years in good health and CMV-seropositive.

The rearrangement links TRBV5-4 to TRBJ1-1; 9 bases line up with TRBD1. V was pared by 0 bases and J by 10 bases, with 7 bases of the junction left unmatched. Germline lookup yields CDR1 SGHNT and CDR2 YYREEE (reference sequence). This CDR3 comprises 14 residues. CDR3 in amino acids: CASSLGGQGRGAFF. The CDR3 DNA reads TGTGCCAGCAGCTTGGGGGGACAGGGTAGGGGAGCTTTCTTT. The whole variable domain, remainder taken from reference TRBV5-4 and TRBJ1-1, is ETGVTQSPTHLIKTRGQQVTLRCSSQSGHNTVSWYQQALGQGPQFIFQYYREEENGRGNFPPRFSGLQFPNYSSELNVNALELDDSALYLCASSLGGQGRGAFFGQGTRLTVV.

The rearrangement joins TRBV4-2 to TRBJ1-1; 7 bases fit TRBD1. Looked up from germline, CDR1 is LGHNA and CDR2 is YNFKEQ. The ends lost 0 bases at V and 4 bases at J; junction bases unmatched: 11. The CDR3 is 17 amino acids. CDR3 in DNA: TGTGCCAGCAGCCAAGATGCTCCCGACAGGGCAGGCACTGAAGCTTTCTTT. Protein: CASSQDAPDRAGTEAFF.

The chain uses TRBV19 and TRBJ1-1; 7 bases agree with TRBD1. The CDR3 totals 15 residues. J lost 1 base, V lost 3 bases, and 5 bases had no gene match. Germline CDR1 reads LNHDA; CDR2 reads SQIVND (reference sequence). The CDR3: CASSIYRGRNTEAFF. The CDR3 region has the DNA TGTGCCAGTAGTATTTACAGGGGTCGGAACACTGAAGCTTTCTTT.

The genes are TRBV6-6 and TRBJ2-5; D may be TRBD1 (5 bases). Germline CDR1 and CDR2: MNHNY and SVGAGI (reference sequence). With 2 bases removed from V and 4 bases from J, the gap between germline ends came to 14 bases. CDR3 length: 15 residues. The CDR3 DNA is TGTGCCAGCAGTTACGGGGCCCCTCCCGGAGAGACCCAGTACTTC. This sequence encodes CASSYGAPPGETQYF.

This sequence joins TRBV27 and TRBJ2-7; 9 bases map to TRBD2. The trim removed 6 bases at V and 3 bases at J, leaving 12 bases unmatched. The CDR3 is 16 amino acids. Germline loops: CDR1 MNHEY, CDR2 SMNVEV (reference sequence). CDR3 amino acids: CASSPFLGSGSYEQYF. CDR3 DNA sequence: TGTGCCAGCAGCCCTTTTTTGGGTAGCGGGAGCTACGAGCAGTACTTC.

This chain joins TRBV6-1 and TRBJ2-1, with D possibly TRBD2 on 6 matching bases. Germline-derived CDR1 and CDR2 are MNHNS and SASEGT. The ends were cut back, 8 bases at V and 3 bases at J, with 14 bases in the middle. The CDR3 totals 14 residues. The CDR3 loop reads CASSAGRYYNEQFF. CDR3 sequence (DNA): TGTGCCAGCTCGGCGGGGCGATACTACAATGAGCAGTTCTTC.

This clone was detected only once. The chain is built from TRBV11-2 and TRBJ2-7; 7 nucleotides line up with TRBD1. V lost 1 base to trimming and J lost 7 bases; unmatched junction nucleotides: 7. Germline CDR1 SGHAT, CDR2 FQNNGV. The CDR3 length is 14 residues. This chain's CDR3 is CASSLGRGRQEQYF. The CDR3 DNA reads TGTGCCAGCAGCTTAGGTAGGGGGCGCCAGGAGCAGTACTTC.

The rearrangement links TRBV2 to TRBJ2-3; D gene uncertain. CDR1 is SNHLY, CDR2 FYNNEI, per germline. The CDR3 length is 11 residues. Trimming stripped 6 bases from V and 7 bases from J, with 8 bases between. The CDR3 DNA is TGTGCCAGCAGGAGCCCTAATACGCAGTATTTT. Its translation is CASRSPNTQYF.

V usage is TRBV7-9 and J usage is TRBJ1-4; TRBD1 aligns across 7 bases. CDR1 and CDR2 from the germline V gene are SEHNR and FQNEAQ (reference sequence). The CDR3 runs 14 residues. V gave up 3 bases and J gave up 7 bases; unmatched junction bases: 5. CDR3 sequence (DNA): TGTGCCAGCAGCTTTCGACAGGGACGTGAAAAACTGTTTTTT. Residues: CASSFRQGREKLFF. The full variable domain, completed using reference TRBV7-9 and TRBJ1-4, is DTGVSQNPRHKITKRGQNVTFRCDPISEHNRLYWYRQTLGQGPEFLTYFQNEAQLEKSRLLSDRFSAERPKGSFSTLEIQRTEQGDSAMYLCASSFRQGREKLFFGSGTQLSVL.

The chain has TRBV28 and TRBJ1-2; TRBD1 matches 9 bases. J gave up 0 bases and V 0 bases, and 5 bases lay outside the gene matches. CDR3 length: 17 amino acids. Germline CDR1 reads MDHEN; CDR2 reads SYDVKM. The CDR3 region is CASSLWSGTGSNYGYTF. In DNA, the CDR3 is TGTGCCAGCAGTTTATGGTCCGGGACAGGGTCTAACTATGGCTACACCTTC.

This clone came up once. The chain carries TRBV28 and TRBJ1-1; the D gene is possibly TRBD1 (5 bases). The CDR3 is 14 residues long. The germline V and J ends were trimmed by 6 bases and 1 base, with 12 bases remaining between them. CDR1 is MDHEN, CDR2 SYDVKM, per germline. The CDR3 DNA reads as TGTGCCAGCAGGGGACTCGGGGAGAACACTGAAGCTTTCTTT. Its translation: CASRGLGENTEAFF. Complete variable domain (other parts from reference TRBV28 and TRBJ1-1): DVKVTQSSRYLVKRTGEKVFLECVQDMDHENMFWYRQDPGLGLRLIYFSYDVKMKEKGDIPEGYSVSREKKERFSLILESASTNQTSMYLCASRGLGENTEAFFGQGTRLTVV.

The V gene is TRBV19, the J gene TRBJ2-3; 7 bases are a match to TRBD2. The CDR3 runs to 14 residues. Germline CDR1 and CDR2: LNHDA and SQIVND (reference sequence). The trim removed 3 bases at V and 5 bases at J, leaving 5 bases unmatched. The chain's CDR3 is CASSIGLAGDTQYF. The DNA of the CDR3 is TGTGCCAGTAGTATTGGGTTAGCGGGAGATACGCAGTATTTT. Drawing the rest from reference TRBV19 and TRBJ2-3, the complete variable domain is DGGITQSPKYLFRKEGQNVTLSCEQNLNHDAMYWYRQDPGQGLRLIYYSQIVNDFQKGDIAEGYSVSREKKESFPLTVTSAQKNPTAFYLCASSIGLAGDTQYFGPGTRLTVL.

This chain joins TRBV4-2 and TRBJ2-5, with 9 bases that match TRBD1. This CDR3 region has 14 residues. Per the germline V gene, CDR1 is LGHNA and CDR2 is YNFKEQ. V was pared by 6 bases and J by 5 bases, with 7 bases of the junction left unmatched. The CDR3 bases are TGTGCCAGCAGTTTTAACAGGGGGCTTGAGACCCAGTACTTC. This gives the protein CASSFNRGLETQYF.

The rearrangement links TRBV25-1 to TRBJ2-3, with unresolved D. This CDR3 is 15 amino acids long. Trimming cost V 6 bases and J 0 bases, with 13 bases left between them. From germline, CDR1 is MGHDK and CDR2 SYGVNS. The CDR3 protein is CASSPAETSTDTQYF. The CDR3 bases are TGTGCCAGCAGCCCGGCGGAAACTAGCACAGATACGCAGTATTTT.

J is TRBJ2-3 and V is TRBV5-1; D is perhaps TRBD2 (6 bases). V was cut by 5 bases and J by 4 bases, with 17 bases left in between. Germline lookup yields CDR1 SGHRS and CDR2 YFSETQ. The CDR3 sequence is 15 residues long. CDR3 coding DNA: TGCGCCAGCAGTCATCCGGGACTCCCTCCAGATACGCAGTATTTT. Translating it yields CASSHPGLPPDTQYF.

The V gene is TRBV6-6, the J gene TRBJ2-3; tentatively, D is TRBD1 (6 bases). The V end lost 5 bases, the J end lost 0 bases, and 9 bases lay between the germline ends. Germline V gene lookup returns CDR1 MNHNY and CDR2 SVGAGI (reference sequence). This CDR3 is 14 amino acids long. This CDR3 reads CASSRQGSTDTQYF. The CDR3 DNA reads TGTGCCAGCAGTCGCCAGGGGAGCACAGATACGCAGTATTTT.

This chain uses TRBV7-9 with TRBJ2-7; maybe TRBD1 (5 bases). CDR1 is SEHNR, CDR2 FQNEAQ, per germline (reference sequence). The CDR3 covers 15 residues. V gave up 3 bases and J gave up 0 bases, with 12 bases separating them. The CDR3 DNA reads TGTGCCAGCAGCTTGGGGCTGGGCAGCTCCTACGAGCAGTACTTC. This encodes CASSLGLGSSYEQYF. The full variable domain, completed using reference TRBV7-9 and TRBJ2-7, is DTGVSQNPRHKITKRGQNVTFRCDPISEHNRLYWYRQTLGQGPEFLTYFQNEAQLEKSRLLSDRFSAERPKGSFSTLEIQRTEQGDSAMYLCASSLGLGSSYEQYFGPGTRLTVT.

The CDR3 nucleotides are TGTGCCACCAGCAGTCAGGGGGCGTTGGCCGGCTACACCTTC. Protein product: CATSSQGALAGYTF. The chain uses TRBV15 and TRBJ1-2; 8 nucleotides agree with TRBD1. Germline CDR1 LNHNV, CDR2 YYDKDF (reference sequence). The V gene end was trimmed by 3 bases and the J gene end by 8 bases; junction bases not matched to a gene: 8. This CDR3 region has 14 residues.

The CDR3 region has the DNA TGTGCCAGCACCTCCCTCCAGGTGAATAATGAGCAGTTCTTC. It is translated as CASTSLQVNNEQFF. This chain connects TRBV9 to TRBJ2-1; unclear D gene. In germline, CDR1 is SGDLS, CDR2 YYNGEE. The length of the CDR3 is 14 residues. V lost 6 bases, J lost 7 bases, and 17 bases lay in between. Full variable domain (outside the CDR3, taken from reference TRBV9 and TRBJ2-1): DSGVTQTPKHLITATGQRVTLRCSPRSGDLSVYWYQQSLDQGLQFLIQYYNGEERAKGNILERFSAQQFPDLHSELNLSSLELGDSALYFCASTSLQVNNEQFFGPGTRLTVL.

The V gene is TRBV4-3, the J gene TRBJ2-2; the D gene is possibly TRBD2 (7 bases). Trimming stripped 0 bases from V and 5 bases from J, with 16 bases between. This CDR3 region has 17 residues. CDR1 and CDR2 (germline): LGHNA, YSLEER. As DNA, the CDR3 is TGCGCCAGCAGCCAAGAGGGGGGGGCAGGGAGGACCGGGGAGCTGTTTTTT. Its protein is CASSQEGGAGRTGELFF.

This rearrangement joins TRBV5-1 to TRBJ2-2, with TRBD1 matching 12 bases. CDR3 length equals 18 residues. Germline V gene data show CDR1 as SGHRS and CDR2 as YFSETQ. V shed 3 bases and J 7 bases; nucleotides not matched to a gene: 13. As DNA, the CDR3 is TGCGCCAGCAGCTCCCGGGTGGGGACAGGGGGCGCGAACGGGGAGCTGTTTTTT. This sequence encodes CASSSRVGTGGANGELFF.

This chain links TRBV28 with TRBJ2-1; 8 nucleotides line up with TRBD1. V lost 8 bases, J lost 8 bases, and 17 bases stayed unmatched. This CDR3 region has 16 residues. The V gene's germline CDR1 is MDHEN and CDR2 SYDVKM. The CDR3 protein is CASPPNPGGASDEQFF. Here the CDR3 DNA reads TGTGCCAGCCCACCGAACCCAGGGGGCGCAAGCGATGAGCAGTTCTTC.

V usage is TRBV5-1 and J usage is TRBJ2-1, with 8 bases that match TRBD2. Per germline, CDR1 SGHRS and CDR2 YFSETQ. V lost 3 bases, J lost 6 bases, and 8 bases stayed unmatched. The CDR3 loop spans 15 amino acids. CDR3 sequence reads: CASSSAGVKSNEQFF. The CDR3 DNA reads TGCGCCAGCAGCTCAGCGGGAGTTAAGAGCAATGAGCAGTTCTTC. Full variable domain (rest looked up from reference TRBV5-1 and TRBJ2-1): KAGVTQTPRYLIKTRGQQVTLSCSPISGHRSVSWYQQTPGQGLQFLFEYFSETQRNKGNFPGRFSGRQFSNSRSEMNVSTLELGDSALYLCASSSAGVKSNEQFFGPGTRLTVL.